This T cell receptor beta chain was observed in a study of OX40 agonist ivuxolimab in advanced cancers. Whole-study context: Antecedent anti-PD-1, anti-PD-L1 or anti-CTLA-4 therapy was permissible, with roughly 40% having received some.

This clone came up once. The antigen is not known. TCRdb's copy holds only in-frame clones and misses some; the assay was immunoSEQ multiplex PCR. The data show around 58,000 clones, about 94% seen once. V trimming: 6 bases; J trimming: 0 bases; junction bases outside the gene matches: 10. The CDR3 is 18 residues long. Germline CDR1 MNHEY, CDR2 SMNVEV (reference sequence). If patients had autoimmune disease history or systemic immunosuppression, they were excluded. Study-wide results and caveats: The mean number of expanded clones was higher in CD8+ T cells than in CD4+.

The sequence came from an adult with an advanced solid tumor such as melanoma, head and neck, liver or kidney cancer. This specimen consisted of CD4+ or CD8+ T cells sorted from blood, obtained in a trial of the OX40 agonist ivuxolimab. The V gene is TRBV27, the J gene TRBJ2-6, with 8 bases that match TRBD1. CDR3 protein: CASSLVGTGFSGANVLTF. The CDR3 region has the DNA TGTGCCAGCAGCCTGGTTGGGACAGGATTCTCTGGGGCCAACGTCCTGACTTTC.